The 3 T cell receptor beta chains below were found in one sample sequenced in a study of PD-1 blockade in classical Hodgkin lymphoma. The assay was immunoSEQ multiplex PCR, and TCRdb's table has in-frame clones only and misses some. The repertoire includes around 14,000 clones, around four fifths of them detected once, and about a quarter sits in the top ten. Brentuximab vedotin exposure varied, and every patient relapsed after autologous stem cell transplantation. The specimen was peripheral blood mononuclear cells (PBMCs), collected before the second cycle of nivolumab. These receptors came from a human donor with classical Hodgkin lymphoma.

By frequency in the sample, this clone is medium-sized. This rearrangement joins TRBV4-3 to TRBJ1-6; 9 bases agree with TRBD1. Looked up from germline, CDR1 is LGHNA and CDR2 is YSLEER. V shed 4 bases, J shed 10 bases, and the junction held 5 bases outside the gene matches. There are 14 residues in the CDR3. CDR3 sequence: CASSLDRGDSPLHF. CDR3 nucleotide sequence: TGCGCCAGCAGCCTGGACAGGGGAGACTCACCCCTCCACTTT.

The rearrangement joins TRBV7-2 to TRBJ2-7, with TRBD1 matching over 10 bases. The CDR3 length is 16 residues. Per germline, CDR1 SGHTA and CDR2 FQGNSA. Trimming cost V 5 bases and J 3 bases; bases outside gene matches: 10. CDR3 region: CASSRRYGQGGYEQYF. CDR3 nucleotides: TGTGCCAGCAGCCGAAGGTATGGACAGGGGGGCTACGAGCAGTACTTC.

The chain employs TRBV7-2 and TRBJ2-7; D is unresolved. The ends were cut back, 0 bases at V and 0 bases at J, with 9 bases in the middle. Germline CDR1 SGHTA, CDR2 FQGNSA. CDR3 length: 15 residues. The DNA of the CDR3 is TGTGCCAGCAGCTTAGCTTGGGTTATCTCCTACGAGCAGTACTTC. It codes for CASSLAWVISYEQYF.